Reported below is one T cell receptor beta chain. The CDR3 is 13 residues long. V lost 10 bases and J lost 11, with 23 bases in between. Looked up from germline, CDR1 is SNHLY and CDR2 is FYNNEI. About 10 milliliters was the volume of peripheral blood drawn from each donor. It was with a sample-barcoded 5' primer and a J-beta primer mix that a second PCR of roughly 7 to 12 cycles was run. No fewer than 2.5 million CDR3-containing paired-end reads came from each sample. Via MiXCR, TCRdb re-called the 5' RACE reads, giving one row per CDR3 protein. The sample lists some 1.1 million distinct CDR3 sequences, around two fifths seen once, with less than 15% in the top ten. These data originate in a study of blood T cells in healthy people across ages.

Sequenced input: blood. This TCR was recovered from a man aged 18 to 30 in good health. The gene calls are TRBV2 and TRBJ2-5; no firm D call. The CDR3 DNA reads TGTGCCACCTACGCTGTTCCAGGCAATGAGCAGTACTTC. Translated, it gives CATYAVPGNEQYF.